This TCR beta chain was documented in a study of OX40 agonist ivuxolimab in advanced cancers. Study as a whole: The group had a mean age of about 65 years, ranged from about 20 to 90, and was 82.7% male. Prior anti-PD-1, anti-PD-L1 or anti-CTLA-4 therapy did not bar entry, and about 40% had some. Findings and caveats of the study: Individuals who were partial responders at 0.1-3.0 mg/kg had clonal expansion that ranked among the lowest. By week 6 at 0.1 to 3.0 mg/kg, blood CD4+ and CD8+ T cells had expanded clonally.

The method was immunoSEQ multiplex PCR; TCRdb's version includes in-frame clones alone and lacks a portion of them. Among roughly 72,000 clones listed, approximately 92% were seen once. A word on this clone: No antigen is known for it.

This receptor was obtained from an adult with an advanced solid tumor such as melanoma, head and neck, liver or kidney cancer. The input for sequencing was CD4+ or CD8+ T cells sorted from blood, taken in a trial of the OX40 agonist ivuxolimab.

The CDR3 region is CASSQVGLAGRRTGELFF. CDR3 bases: TGCGCCAGCAGCCAAGTTGGGCTAGCGGGCCGACGGACCGGGGAGCTGTTTTTT. The chain employs TRBV4-1 and TRBJ2-2; 8 nucleotides agree with TRBD2. Per germline, CDR1 MGHRA and CDR2 YSYEKL. CDR3 size: 18 residues. With 1 base clipped from V and 5 bases from J, the junction kept 12 bases outside the gene matches.